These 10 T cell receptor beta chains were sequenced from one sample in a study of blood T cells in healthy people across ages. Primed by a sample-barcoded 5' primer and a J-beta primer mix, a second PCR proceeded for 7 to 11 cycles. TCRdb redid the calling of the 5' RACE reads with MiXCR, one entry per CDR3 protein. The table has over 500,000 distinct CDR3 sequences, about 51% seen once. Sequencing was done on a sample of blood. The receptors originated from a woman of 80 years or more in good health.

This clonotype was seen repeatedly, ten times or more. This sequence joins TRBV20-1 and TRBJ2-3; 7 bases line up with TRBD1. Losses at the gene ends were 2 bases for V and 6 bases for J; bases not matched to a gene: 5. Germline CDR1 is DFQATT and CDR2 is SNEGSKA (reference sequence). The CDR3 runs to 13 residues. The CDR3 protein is CSARLQGFDTQYF. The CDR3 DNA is TGCAGTGCTAGATTACAGGGGTTTGATACGCAGTATTTT.

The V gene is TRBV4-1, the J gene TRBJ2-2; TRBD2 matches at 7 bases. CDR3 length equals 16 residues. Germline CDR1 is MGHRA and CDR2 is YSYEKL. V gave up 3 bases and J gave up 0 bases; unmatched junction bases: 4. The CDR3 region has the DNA TGCGCCAGCAGCCAGTTTCGGGGGGCGAACACCGGGGAGCTGTTTTTT. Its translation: CASSQFRGANTGELFF.

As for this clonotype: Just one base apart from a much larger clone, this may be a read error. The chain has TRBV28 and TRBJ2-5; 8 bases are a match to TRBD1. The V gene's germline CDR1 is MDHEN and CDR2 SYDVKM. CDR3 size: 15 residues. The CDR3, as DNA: TGTGCCTGCAGAGGCGCCGGGACAGGACAAGAGACCCAGTACTTC. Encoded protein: CACRGAGTGQETQYF.

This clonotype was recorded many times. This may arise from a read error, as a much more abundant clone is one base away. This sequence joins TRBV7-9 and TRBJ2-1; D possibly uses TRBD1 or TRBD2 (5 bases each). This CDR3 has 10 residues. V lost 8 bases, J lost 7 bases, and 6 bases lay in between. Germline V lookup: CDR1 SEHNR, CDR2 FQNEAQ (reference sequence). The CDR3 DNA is TGTGCCAGCGAGGGGAATGAGCAGTTCTTC. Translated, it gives CASEGNEQFF.

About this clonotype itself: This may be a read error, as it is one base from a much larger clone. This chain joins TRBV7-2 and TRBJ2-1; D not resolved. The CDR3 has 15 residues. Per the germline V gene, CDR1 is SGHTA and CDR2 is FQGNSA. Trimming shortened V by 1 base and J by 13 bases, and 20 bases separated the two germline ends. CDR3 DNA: TGTGCCAGCAGCTTAGGCCCAGCGATGCAAGAGACCCAGTTCTTC. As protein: CASSLGPAMQETQFF.

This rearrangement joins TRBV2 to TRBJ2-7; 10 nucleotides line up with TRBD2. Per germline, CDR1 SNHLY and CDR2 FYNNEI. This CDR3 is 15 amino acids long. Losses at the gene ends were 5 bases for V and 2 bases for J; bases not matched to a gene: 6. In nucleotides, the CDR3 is TGTGCCAGCAGTCTACGGACTAGCGGTGCCTACGAGCAGTACTTC. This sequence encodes CASSLRTSGAYEQYF. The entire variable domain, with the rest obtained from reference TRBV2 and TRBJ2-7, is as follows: EPEVTQTPSHQVTQMGQEVILRCVPISNHLYFYWYRQILGQKVEFLVSFYNNEISEKSEIFDDQFSVERPDGSNFTLKIRSTKLEDSAMYFCASSLRTSGAYEQYFGPGTRLTVT.

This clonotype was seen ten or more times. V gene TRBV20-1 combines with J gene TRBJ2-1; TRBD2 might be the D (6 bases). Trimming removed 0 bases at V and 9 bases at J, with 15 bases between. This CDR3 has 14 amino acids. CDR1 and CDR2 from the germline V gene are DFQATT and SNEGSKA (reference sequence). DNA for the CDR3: TGCAGTGCTAGAGAGGGGGACTCCCAGGTTGAGCAGTTCTTC. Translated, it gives CSAREGDSQVEQFF.

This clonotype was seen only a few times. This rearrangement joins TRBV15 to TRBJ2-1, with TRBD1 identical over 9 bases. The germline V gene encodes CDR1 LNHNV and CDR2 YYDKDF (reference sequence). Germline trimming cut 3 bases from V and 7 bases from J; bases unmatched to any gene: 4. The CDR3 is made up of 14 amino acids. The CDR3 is CATSRGQGGNEQFF. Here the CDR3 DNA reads TGTGCCACCAGCAGGGGACAGGGTGGGAATGAGCAGTTCTTC.

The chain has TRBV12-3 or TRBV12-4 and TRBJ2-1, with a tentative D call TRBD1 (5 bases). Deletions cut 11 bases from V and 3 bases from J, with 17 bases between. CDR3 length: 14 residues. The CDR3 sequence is CAGLLGRGYNEQFF. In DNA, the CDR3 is TGTGCCGGCCTATTAGGTAGGGGCTACAATGAGCAGTTCTTC.

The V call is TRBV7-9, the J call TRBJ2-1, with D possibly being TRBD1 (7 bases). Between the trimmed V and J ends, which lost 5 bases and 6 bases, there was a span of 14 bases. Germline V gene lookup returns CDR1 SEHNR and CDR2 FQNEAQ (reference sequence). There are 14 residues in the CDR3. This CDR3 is CASSRRGRFNEQFF. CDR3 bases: TGTGCCAGCAGCCGCAGGGGGAGGTTCAATGAGCAGTTCTTC.